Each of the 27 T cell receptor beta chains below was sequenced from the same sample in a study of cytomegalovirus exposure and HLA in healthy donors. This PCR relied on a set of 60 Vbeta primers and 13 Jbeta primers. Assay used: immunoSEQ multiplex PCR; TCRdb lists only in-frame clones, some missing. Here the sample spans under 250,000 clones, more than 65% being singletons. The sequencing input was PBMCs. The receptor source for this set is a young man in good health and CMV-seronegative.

CDR3 coding DNA: TGTGCCAGCAGGGCGACTAGGGGAGACACCGGGGAGCTGTTTTTT. Protein: CASRATRGDTGELFF. J is TRBJ2-2 and V is TRBV6-5; D perhaps matches TRBD2 (6 bases). CDR3 length: 15 amino acids. Trimming pared 6 bases from V and 3 bases from J, leaving 14 bases between. Germline V CDR1 and CDR2: MNHEY, SVGAGI.

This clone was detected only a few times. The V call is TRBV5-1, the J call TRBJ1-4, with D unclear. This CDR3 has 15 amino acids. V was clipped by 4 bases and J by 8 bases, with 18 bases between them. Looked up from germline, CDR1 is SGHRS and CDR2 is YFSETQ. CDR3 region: CASSRELGQGEKLFF. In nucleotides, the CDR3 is TGCGCCAGCAGCCGGGAACTGGGCCAAGGAGAAAAACTGTTTTTT.

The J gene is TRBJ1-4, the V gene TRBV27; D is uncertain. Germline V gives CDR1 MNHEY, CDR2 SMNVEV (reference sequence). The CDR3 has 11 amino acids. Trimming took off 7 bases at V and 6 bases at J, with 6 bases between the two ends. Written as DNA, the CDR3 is TGTGCCAGCAAGCCGCATGAAAAACTGTTTTTT. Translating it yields CASKPHEKLFF.

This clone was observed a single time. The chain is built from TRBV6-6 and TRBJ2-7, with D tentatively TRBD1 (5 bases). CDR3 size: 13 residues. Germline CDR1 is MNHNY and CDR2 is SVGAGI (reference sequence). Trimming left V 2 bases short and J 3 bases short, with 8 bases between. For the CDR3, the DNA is TGTGCCAGCAGTTACGAAGGGGTCTACGAGCAGTACTTC. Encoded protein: CASSYEGVYEQYF.

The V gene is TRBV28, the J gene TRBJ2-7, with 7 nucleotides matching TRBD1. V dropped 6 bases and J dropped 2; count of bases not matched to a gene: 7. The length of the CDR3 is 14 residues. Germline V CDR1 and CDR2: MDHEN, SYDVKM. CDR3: CASRAGTAPYEQYF. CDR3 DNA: TGTGCCAGCAGGGCCGGGACAGCGCCCTACGAGCAGTACTTC.

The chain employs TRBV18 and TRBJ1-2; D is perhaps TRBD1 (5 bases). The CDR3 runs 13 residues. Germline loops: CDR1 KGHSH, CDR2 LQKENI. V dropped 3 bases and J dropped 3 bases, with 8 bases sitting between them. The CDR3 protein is CASSPSRDYGYTF. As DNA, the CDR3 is TGTGCCAGCTCACCTAGCAGGGACTATGGCTACACCTTC. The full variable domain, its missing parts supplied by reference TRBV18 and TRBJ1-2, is NAGVMQNPRHLVRRRGQEARLRCSPMKGHSHVYWYRQLPEEGLKFMVYLQKENIIDESGMPKERFSAEFPKEGPSILRIQQVVRGDSAAYFCASSPSRDYGYTFGSGTRLTVV.

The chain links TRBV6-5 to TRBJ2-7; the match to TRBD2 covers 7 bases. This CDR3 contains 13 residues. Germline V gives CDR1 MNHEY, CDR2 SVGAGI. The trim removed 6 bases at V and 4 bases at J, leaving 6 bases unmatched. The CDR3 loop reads CASSHGLGYEQYF. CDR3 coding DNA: TGTGCCAGCAGCCACGGACTAGGGTACGAGCAGTACTTC.

CDR3 bases: TGTGCCAGCAGTTACACCCAGGATGTGAACACTGAAGCTTTCTTT. Translating gives CASSYTQDVNTEAFF. The rearrangement uses TRBV6-5 and TRBJ1-1; D unresolved. The CDR3 spans 15 residues. Trimming took off 2 bases at V and 0 bases at J, with 10 bases between the two ends. CDR1 and CDR2 (germline): MNHEY, SVGAGI.

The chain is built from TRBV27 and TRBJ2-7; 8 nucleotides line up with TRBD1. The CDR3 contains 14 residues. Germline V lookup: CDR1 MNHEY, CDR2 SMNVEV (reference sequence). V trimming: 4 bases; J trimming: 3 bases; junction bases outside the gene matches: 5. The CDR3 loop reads CASSWGQVRYEQYF. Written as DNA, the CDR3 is TGTGCCAGCAGTTGGGGACAGGTTCGCTACGAGCAGTACTTC.

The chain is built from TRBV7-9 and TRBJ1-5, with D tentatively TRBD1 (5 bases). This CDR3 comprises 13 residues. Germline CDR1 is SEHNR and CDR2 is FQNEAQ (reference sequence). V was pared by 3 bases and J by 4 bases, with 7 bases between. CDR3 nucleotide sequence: TGTGCCAGCAGCTTCGACAGTAATCAGCCCCAGCATTTT. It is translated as CASSFDSNQPQHF.

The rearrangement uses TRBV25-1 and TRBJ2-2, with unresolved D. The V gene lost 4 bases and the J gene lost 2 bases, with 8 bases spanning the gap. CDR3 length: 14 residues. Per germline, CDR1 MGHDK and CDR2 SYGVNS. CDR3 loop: CASSVAGNTGELFF. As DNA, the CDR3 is TGTGCCAGCAGTGTGGCAGGCAACACCGGGGAGCTGTTTTTT.

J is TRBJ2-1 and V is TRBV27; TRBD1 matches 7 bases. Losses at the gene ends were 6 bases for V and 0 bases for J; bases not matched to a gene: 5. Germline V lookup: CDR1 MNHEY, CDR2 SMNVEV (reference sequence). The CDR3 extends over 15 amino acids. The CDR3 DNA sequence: TGTGCCAGCAGATCACGACAGGGCTCCTACAATGAGCAGTTCTTC. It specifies CASRSRQGSYNEQFF.

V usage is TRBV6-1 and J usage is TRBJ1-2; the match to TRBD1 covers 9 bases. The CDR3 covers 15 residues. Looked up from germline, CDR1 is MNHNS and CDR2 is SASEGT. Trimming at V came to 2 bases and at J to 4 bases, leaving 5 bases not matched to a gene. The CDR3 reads CASSEYTGGPYGYTF. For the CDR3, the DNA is TGTGCCAGCAGTGAATACACAGGGGGCCCCTATGGCTACACCTTC.

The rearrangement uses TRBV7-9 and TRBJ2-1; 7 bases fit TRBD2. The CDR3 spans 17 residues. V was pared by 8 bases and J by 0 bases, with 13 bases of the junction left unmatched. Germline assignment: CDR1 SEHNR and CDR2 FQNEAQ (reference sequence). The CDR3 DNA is TGTGCCAGCTACGGGCTAGCGGAACGCCGCTCCTACAATGAGCAGTTCTTC. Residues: CASYGLAERRSYNEQFF.

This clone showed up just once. DNA of the CDR3: TGTGCCAGCAGCCGGGGCGCGGGAGCCAACGAGCAGTACTTC. Residues: CASSRGAGANEQYF. The J gene is TRBJ2-7, the V gene TRBV7-9, with 7 bases fitting TRBD2. CDR3 size: 14 residues. Germline CDR1 SEHNR, CDR2 FQNEAQ (reference sequence). Trimming cost V 5 bases and J 5 bases; bases outside gene matches: 9.

The CDR3 loop is CASRGGDVAGAKNIQYF. In DNA form, the CDR3 reads TGTGCCAGCAGGGGAGGGGACGTAGCAGGAGCCAAAAACATTCAGTACTTC. This chain connects TRBV27 to TRBJ2-4, with 7 bases fitting TRBD2. This CDR3 comprises 17 residues. Trimming removed 6 bases from V and 0 bases from J; junction bases left unmatched: 11. Germline lookup yields CDR1 MNHEY and CDR2 SMNVEV (reference sequence).

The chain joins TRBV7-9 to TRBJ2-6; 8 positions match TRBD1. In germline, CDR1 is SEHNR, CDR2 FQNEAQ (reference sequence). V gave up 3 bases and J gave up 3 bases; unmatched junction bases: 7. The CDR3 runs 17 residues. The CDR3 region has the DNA TGTGCCAGCAGCTTTGTCCCCAGGGGGCTTGGGGCCAACGTCCTGACTTTC. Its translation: CASSFVPRGLGANVLTF.

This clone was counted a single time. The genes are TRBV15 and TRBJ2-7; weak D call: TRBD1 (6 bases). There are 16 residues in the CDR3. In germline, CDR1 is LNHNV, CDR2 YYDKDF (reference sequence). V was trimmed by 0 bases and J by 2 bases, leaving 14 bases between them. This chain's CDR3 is CATSRDYGQTTYEQYF. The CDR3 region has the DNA TGTGCCACCAGCAGAGATTACGGACAGACGACCTACGAGCAGTACTTC.

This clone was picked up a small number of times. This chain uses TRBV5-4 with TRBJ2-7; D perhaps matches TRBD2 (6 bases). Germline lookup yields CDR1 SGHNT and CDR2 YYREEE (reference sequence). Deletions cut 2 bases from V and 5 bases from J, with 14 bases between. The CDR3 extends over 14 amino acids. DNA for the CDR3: TGTGCCAGCAGCTTCGAACTAGCTTTCAACGAGCAGTACTTC. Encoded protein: CASSFELAFNEQYF.

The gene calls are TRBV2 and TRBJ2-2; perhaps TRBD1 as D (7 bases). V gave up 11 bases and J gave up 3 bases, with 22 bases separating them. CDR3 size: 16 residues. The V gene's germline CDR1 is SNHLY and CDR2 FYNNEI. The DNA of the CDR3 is TGTGCCGGTAGAGAAAGGGGGCCGGGGGACACCGGGGAGCTGTTTTTT. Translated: CAGRERGPGDTGELFF.

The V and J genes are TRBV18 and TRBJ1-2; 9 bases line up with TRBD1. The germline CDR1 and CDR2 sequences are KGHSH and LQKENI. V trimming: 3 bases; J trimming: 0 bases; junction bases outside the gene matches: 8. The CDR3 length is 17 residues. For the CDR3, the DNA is TGTGCCAGCTCACCCCCGGGACAGGGATCAGCTAACTATGGCTACACCTTC. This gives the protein CASSPPGQGSANYGYTF.

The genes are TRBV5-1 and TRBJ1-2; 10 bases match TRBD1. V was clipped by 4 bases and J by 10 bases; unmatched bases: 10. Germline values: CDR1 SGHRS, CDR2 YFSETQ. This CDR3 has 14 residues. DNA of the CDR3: TGCGCCAGCAGCCCTCAGACAGGGGGCGGTGTCTACACCTTC. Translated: CASSPQTGGGVYTF.

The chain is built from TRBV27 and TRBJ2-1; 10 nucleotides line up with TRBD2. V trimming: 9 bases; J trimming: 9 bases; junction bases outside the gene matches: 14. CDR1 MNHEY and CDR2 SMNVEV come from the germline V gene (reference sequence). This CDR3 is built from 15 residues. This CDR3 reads CASHQREGPIGEQFF. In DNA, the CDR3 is TGTGCCAGTCACCAGCGGGAGGGCCCTATCGGTGAGCAGTTCTTC.

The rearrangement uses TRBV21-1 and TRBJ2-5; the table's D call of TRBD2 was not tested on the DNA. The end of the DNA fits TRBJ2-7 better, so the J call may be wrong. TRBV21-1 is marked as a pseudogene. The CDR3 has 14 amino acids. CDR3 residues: CASSKAALPYEQYF. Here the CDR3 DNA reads TGTGCCAGCAGCAAAGCCGCTCTTCCCTACGAGCAGTACTTC.

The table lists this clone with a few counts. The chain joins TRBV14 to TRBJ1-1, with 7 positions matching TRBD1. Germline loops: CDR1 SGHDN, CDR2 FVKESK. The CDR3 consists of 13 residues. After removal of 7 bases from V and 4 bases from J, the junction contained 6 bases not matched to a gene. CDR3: CASTLTGSTEAFF. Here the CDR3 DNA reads TGTGCCAGCACCCTGACAGGGAGCACTGAAGCTTTCTTT.

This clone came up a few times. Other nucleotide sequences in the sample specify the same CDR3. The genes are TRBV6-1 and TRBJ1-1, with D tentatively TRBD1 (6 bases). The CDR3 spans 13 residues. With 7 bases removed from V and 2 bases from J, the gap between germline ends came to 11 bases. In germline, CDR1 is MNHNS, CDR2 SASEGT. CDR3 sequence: CASNLQGNTEAFF. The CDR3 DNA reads TGTGCCAGCAATTTACAGGGTAACACTGAAGCTTTCTTT.

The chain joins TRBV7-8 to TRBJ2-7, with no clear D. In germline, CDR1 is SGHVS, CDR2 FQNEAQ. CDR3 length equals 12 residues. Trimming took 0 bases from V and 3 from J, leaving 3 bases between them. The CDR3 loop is CASSLAIYEQYF. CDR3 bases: TGTGCCAGCAGCTTAGCCATCTACGAGCAGTACTTC.